This TCR beta chain was sequenced in a study of OX40 agonist ivuxolimab in advanced cancers. As for the study in general: A mean age of around 60 years, range 23 to 79, was recorded, and roughly 80% were male. Participants could have had prior anti-PD-1, anti-PD-L1 or anti-CTLA-4 therapy, and 40% had some. General study results and limits: CD4+ and CD8+ blood T cells expanded clonally by week 6 at 0.1 to 3.0 mg/kg.

This clone was observed a single time. The antigen remains unidentified. Blood got drawn at baseline, again on cycle 4 day 1, and then on cycle 7 day 1. Deletions cut 0 bases from V and 3 bases from J, with 8 bases between. The CDR3 is made up of 15 amino acids. Germline-derived CDR1 and CDR2 are LNHNV and YYDKDF (reference sequence). Clones were read by immunoSEQ multiplex PCR, and TCRdb kept only the in-frame ones, dropping some. The data contain about 60,000 clones, less than 90% of them singletons. Sample: CD4+ or CD8+ T cells sorted from blood, taken in a trial of the OX40 agonist ivuxolimab. The TCR comes from an adult with an advanced solid tumor such as melanoma, head and neck, liver or kidney cancer. The rearrangement uses TRBV15 and TRBJ1-4; no clear D gene. The DNA for the CDR3 is TGTGCCACCAGCAGAGATCCAAGGTCTAATGAAAAACTGTTTTTT. Amino acid sequence: CATSRDPRSNEKLFF.